This T cell receptor beta chain was observed in a study of blood T cell repertoires in COVID-19. Study summary: Sites across the United States, Italy and Spain contributed samples from acute and convalescent COVID-19. PBMCs, B-cell-depleted T cells, or T cells were the source of the cDNA or gDNA that made up the material.

This CDR3 is 16 amino acids long. V gave up 0 bases and J gave up 3 bases; unmatched junction bases: 5. The germline gives CDR1 SGHTA, CDR2 FQGNSA. Per the original methods: Estimation of nucleated cell counts was performed using reference gene primer amplification. Clones were sequenced by immunoSEQ multiplex PCR, and TCRdb holds only the in-frame ones, with some missing. That table supplies the V and J calls and clone size; D and trimming were determined from the DNA. The sample carries under 250,000 clones, 80% to 85% recorded once. Sequenced sample: peripheral blood. The source of this sequence is a woman aged 60-70 years with acute or convalescent COVID-19. The rearrangement uses TRBV7-2 and TRBJ2-1; 7 nucleotides align to TRBD1. The CDR3 DNA reads as TGTGCCAGCAGCTTAGCTGGACAGGTCCTCTACAATGAGCAGTTCTTC. It specifies CASSLAGQVLYNEQFF. The full variable domain, in which reference TRBV7-2 and TRBJ2-1 provide the parts outside the CDR3, is GAGVSQSPSNKVTEKGKDVELRCDPISGHTALYWYRQSLGQGLEFLIYFQGNSAPDKSGLPSDRFSAERTGGSVSTLTIQRTQQEDSAVYLCASSLAGQVLYNEQFFGPGTRLTVL.